What follows are 14 T cell receptor beta chains derived from one specimen sequenced in a study of PD-1 blockade in classical Hodgkin lymphoma. Clones were read by immunoSEQ multiplex PCR, and TCRdb kept only the in-frame ones, dropping some. The table lists about 27,000 clones, approximately 72% of them singletons. All trial patients relapsed after autologous stem cell transplantation. The sample in question was peripheral blood mononuclear cells (PBMCs), obtained before the second cycle of nivolumab. The receptor set was obtained from a human donor with classical Hodgkin lymphoma.

This chain joins TRBV6-5 and TRBJ2-1; 10 bases fit TRBD2. Germline CDR1 and CDR2: MNHEY and SVGAGI. V lost 5 bases to trimming and J lost 4 bases; unmatched junction nucleotides: 5. The CDR3 totals 15 residues. CDR3 coding DNA: TGTGCCAGCAGTAGAGCGGGGGGGACATACAATGAGCAGTTCTTC. It specifies CASSRAGGTYNEQFF.

CDR3 bases: TGCGCCAGCAGCCTACAAACAGGGAAGGGGAACTATGGCTACACCTTC. This translates into CASSLQTGKGNYGYTF. The chain combines TRBV5-1 with TRBJ1-2; D is perhaps TRBD1 (6 bases). V was clipped by 4 bases and J by 2 bases, with 18 bases between them. Germline V gene data show CDR1 as SGHRS and CDR2 as YFSETQ. There are 16 residues in the CDR3.

V and J are TRBV5-4 and TRBJ2-2; D possibly corresponds to TRBD2 (6 bases). Trimming cost V 3 bases and J 6 bases, with 9 bases left between them. This CDR3 has 13 residues. Germline V gene sequence: CDR1 SGHNT, CDR2 YYREEE (reference sequence). DNA for the CDR3: TGTGCCAGCAGCTCGGGGGAATCCGGGGAGCTGTTTTTT. Translating gives CASSSGESGELFF.

This chain connects TRBV11-2 to TRBJ2-5, with D maybe TRBD2 (6 bases). Trimming cost V 3 bases and J 4 bases, with 9 bases left between them. The germline gives CDR1 SGHAT, CDR2 FQNNGV. The CDR3 extends over 13 amino acids. The CDR3 sequence is CASSFGGGETQYF. The DNA of the CDR3 is TGTGCCAGCAGCTTCGGGGGAGGAGAGACCCAGTACTTC.

There are a few counts of this clone. The rearrangement uses TRBV11-2 and TRBJ1-1; D is ambiguous. The germline gives CDR1 SGHAT, CDR2 FQNNGV. Trimming cost V 5 bases and J 3 bases, with 13 bases left between them. The CDR3 totals 14 residues. In nucleotides, the CDR3 is TGTGCCAGCAGCACTCAGCCCCACGACACTGAAGCTTTCTTT. It encodes CASSTQPHDTEAFF.

This clone was found once. The rearrangement uses TRBV19 and TRBJ1-2; 8 nucleotides line up with TRBD1. Germline V lookup: CDR1 LNHDA, CDR2 SQIVND (reference sequence). V lost 5 bases and J lost 7; bases outside the gene matches: 15. This CDR3 contains 16 residues. The CDR3 protein is CASSSYLRTGSSGYTF. The DNA of the CDR3 is TGTGCCAGTAGTTCATATCTTAGGACAGGGTCGAGTGGCTACACCTTC.

The chain employs TRBV10-3 and TRBJ2-7; 8 bases align to TRBD1. CDR3 size: 16 residues. V lost 11 bases, J lost 0 bases, and 15 bases stayed unmatched. Germline CDR1 is ENHRY and CDR2 is SYGVKD. As DNA, the CDR3 is TGTGCCGCTGCAGGCGTAACCGGGACAGGCTCCTACGAGCAGTACTTC. This encodes CAAAGVTGTGSYEQYF.

This clone was observed a handful of times. The chain carries TRBV7-3 and TRBJ2-1, with a weak D call TRBD2 (6 bases). The V gene lost 2 bases and the J gene lost 5 bases, with 19 bases spanning the gap. Germline V lookup: CDR1 SGHTA, CDR2 FQGTGA. CDR3 length equals 17 residues. CDR3 loop: CASSLFHMGIADNEQFF. The CDR3 coding sequence is TGTGCCAGCAGCTTATTTCATATGGGCATAGCGGACAATGAGCAGTTCTTC. Full variable domain (outside the CDR3, taken from reference TRBV7-3 and TRBJ2-1): GAGVSQTPSNKVTEKGKYVELRCDPISGHTALYWYRQSLGQGPEFLIYFQGTGAADDSGLPNDRFFAVRPEGSVSTLKIQRTERGDSAVYLCASSLFHMGIADNEQFFGPGTRLTVL.

The chain has TRBV19 and TRBJ2-7; 8 bases align to TRBD1. Germline CDR1 reads LNHDA; CDR2 reads SQIVND (reference sequence). Germline trimming cut 5 bases from V and 2 bases from J; bases unmatched to any gene: 8. This CDR3 region has 15 residues. DNA for the CDR3: TGTGCCAGTAGTTCCCCGGACAGGGCGACCTACGAGCAGTACTTC. It specifies CASSSPDRATYEQYF.

The V gene is TRBV10-3, the J gene TRBJ1-6; no reliable D call. V lost 5 bases to trimming and J lost 10 bases, with 12 bases between them. This CDR3 has 13 amino acids. Germline assignment: CDR1 ENHRY and CDR2 SYGVKD. The CDR3 spells CAISPLTGSPLHF. The CDR3 DNA reads TGTGCCATCAGTCCTCTGACGGGATCACCCCTCCACTTT.

V and J are TRBV7-9 and TRBJ2-2; no clear D gene. The CDR3 extends over 14 amino acids. The V end was cut by 4 bases, the J end by 4 bases, with 10 bases between. CDR1 and CDR2 from the germline V gene are SEHNR and FQNEAQ (reference sequence). This CDR3 is CASSSPRVTGELFF. As DNA, the CDR3 is TGTGCCAGCAGCTCCCCCCGGGTCACCGGGGAGCTGTTTTTT.

The chain recombines TRBV6-1 with TRBJ1-2; D is unresolved. The CDR3 runs to 13 residues. Germline V lookup: CDR1 MNHNS, CDR2 SASEGT. V was shortened by 1 base and J by 3 bases, with 6 bases between the two germline ends. CDR3 sequence (DNA): TGTGCCAGCAGTGAAGATGGAGACTATGGCTACACCTTC. Translated: CASSEDGDYGYTF.

The chain combines TRBV2 with TRBJ2-5; 13 bases map to TRBD2. Germline V CDR1 and CDR2: SNHLY, FYNNEI. This CDR3 has 14 amino acids. Trimming took 6 bases from V and 4 from J; bases not matched to a gene: 2. CDR3 sequence reads: CASRWTSGGETQYF. The CDR3 DNA is TGTGCCAGCAGATGGACTAGCGGGGGAGAGACCCAGTACTTC.

This clone has ten or more counts. J is TRBJ1-3 and V is TRBV6-1; D remains unclear. This CDR3 contains 12 residues. With 7 bases removed from V and 4 bases from J, the gap between germline ends came to 8 bases. Germline CDR1 and CDR2: MNHNS and SASEGT. CDR3 sequence: CASKLEGNTIYF. The CDR3, as DNA: TGTGCCAGCAAATTAGAAGGAAACACCATATATTTT.